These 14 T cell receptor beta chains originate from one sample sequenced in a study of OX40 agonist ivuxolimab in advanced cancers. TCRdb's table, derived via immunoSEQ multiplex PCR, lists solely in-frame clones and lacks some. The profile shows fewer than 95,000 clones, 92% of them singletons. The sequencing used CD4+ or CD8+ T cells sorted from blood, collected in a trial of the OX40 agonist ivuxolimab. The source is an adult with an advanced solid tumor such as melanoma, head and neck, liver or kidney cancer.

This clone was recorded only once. The CDR3 loop reads CASSLDRLETQYF. CDR3 coding DNA: TGTGCCAGCAGTTTAGATCGCCTCGAGACCCAGTACTTC. The chain is built from TRBV27 and TRBJ2-5, with D unresolved. From germline, CDR1 is MNHEY and CDR2 SMNVEV (reference sequence). The CDR3 length is 13 residues. V dropped 2 bases and J dropped 5 bases, with 9 bases sitting between them.

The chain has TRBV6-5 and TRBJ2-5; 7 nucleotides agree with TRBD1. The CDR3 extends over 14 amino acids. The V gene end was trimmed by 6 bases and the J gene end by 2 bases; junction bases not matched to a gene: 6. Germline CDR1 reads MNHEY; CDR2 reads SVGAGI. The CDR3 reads CASSTGQFQETQYF. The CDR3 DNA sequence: TGTGCCAGCAGCACGGGACAGTTTCAAGAGACCCAGTACTTC.

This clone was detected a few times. In DNA, the CDR3 is TGTGCCACTAGGGATGGCACTGAAGCTTTCTTT. Translated: CATRDGTEAFF. The chain couples TRBV19 to TRBJ1-1; D ambiguous. The germline V gene has CDR1 LNHDA and CDR2 SQIVND (reference sequence). Trimming took off 10 bases at V and 4 bases at J, with 10 bases between the two ends. The CDR3 extends over 11 amino acids.

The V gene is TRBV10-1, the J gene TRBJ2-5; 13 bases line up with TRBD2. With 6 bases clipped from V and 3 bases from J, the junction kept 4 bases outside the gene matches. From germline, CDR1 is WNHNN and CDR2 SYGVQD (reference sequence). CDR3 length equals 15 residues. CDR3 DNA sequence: TGCGCCAGCAGCGAAGGACTAGCGGGAGAAGAGACCCAGTACTTC. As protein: CASSEGLAGEETQYF.

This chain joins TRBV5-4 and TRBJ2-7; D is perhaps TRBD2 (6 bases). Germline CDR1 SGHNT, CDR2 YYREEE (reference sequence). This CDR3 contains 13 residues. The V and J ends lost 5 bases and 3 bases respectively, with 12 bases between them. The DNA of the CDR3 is TGTGCCAGCAGTTCGGGGGTTGACTACGAGCAGTACTTC. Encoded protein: CASSSGVDYEQYF. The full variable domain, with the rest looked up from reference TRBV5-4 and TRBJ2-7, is ETGVTQSPTHLIKTRGQQVTLRCSSQSGHNTVSWYQQALGQGPQFIFQYYREEENGRGNFPPRFSGLQFPNYSSELNVNALELDDSALYLCASSSGVDYEQYFGPGTRLTVT.

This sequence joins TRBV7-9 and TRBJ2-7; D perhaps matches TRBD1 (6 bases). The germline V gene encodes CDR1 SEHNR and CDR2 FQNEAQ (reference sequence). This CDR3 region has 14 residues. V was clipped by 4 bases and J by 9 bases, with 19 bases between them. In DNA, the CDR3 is TGTGCCAGCAGCTCTCCTACACAGGGCTTGGGGCAGTACTTC. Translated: CASSSPTQGLGQYF. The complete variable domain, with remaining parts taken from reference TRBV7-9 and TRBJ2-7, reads DTGVSQNPRHKITKRGQNVTFRCDPISEHNRLYWYRQTLGQGPEFLTYFQNEAQLEKSRLLSDRFSAERPKGSFSTLEIQRTEQGDSAMYLCASSSPTQGLGQYFGPGTRLTVT.

The CDR3 sequence: CASSTPGTGEDGEAFF. CDR3 DNA sequence: TGTGCCAGTAGTACCCCCGGGACAGGGGAAGACGGTGAAGCTTTCTTT. The V gene is TRBV19, the J gene TRBJ1-1, with 10 bases lining up with TRBD1. The CDR3 extends over 16 amino acids. V gave up 4 bases and J gave up 7 bases; unmatched junction bases: 12. Germline assignment: CDR1 LNHDA and CDR2 SQIVND (reference sequence).

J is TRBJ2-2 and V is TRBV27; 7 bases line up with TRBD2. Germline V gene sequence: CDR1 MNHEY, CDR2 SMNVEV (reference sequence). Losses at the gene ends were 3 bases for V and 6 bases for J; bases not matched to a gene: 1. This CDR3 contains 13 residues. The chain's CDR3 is CASSLAGAGELFF. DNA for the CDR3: TGTGCCAGCAGTTTGGCGGGGGCCGGGGAGCTGTTTTTT.

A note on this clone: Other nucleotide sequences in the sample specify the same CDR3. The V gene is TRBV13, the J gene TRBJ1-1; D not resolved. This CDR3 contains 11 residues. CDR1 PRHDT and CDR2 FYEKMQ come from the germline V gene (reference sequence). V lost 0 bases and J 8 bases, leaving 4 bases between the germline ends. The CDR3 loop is CASSLGTEAFF. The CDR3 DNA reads TGTGCCAGCAGCTTAGGGACGGAAGCTTTCTTT.

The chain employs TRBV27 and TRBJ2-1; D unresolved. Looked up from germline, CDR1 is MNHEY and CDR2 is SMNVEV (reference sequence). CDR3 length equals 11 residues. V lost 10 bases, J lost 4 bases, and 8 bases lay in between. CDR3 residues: CATLGYNEQFF. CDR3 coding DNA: TGTGCCACCCTTGGGTACAATGAGCAGTTCTTC.

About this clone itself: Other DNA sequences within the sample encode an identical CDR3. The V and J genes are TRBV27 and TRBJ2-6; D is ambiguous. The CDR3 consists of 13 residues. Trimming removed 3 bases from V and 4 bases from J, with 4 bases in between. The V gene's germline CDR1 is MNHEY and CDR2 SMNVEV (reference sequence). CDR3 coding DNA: TGTGCCAGCAGTTTGACCGGGGCCAACGTCCTGACTTTC. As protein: CASSLTGANVLTF.

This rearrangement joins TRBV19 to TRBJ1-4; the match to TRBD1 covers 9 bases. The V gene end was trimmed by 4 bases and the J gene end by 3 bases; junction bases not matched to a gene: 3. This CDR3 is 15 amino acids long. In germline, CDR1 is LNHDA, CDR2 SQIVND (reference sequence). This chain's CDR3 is CASSTWTGANEKLFF. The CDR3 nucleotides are TGTGCCAGTAGTACGTGGACAGGGGCTAATGAAAAACTGTTTTTT. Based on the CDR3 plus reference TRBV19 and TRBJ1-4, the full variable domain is DGGITQSPKYLFRKEGQNVTLSCEQNLNHDAMYWYRQDPGQGLRLIYYSQIVNDFQKGDIAEGYSVSREKKESFPLTVTSAQKNPTAFYLCASSTWTGANEKLFFGSGTQLSVL.

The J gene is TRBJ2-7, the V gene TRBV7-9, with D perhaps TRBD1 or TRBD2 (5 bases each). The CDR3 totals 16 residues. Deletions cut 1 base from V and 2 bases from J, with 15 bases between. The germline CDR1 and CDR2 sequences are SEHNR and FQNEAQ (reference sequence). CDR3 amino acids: CASSLDTGTRPYEQYF. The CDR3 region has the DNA TGTGCCAGCAGCTTAGATACGGGGACCAGGCCCTACGAGCAGTACTTC.

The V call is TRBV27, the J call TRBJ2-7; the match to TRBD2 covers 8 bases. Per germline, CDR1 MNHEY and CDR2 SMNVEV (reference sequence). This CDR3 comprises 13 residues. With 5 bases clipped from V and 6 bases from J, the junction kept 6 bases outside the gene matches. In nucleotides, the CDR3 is TGTGCCAGCAGTCCTGTCGCGGGAGGCGAGCAGTACTTC. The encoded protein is CASSPVAGGEQYF.